Listed below are T cell receptor beta chains from one sample, sequenced in a study of cytomegalovirus exposure and HLA in healthy donors. Assay: immunoSEQ multiplex PCR; the TCRdb copy retains only in-frame clones and omits some. This table has 120,000 to 150,000 clones, approximately 79% appearing once. Sequencing was done on a sample of PBMCs. The receptors come from a man aged 18 to 29 in good health and CMV-seronegative. Each CDR3 is given without its conserved first and last residue. Where a row states a size, it is once, few, many or the class of an expanded clone; other rows omit it.

>.|TRBJ1-2|TRBV27
ASRGRLDGPPYGYT
>.|TRBJ1-4|TRBV7-2
ASSLSSGEHEKLF
>.|TRBJ1-1|TRBV4-3
ASSPGGGNTEAF
>.|TRBJ2-7|TRBV5-4
ATGTGGYEQY
>.|TRBJ1-1|TRBV18
ASSPLPQGPVENTEAF
>.|TRBJ1-2|TRBV11-2
ASSDRGLGYT
>.|TRBJ1-2|TRBV18
ASSPGENRDYGYT
>.|TRBJ2-7|TRBV4-2
ASRAGGREQY
>.|TRBJ1-4|TRBV7-2
ASSVSQVTELF
>.|TRBJ2-2|TRBV9
ASSVATRQRGVANTGELF
>.|TRBJ2-7|TRBV6-1
ASSEPGVTYEQY
>.|TRBJ1-1|TRBV7-9
ASTLNTNTEAF
>.|TRBJ1-5|TRBV2
ASSERSRGVSNQPQH
>.|TRBJ2-5|TRBV4-3
ASSQTGGTVGTQY
>.|TRBJ1-5|TRBV6-5
ASSSGGFGNQPQH
>.|TRBJ1-1|TRBV12-2
ASRLGGGRQSEAF
>.|TRBJ2-1|TRBV13
ASSPRTSGSLNEQF
>.|TRBJ2-7|TRBV9
ASSVEGQGGYEQY
>.|TRBJ2-1|TRBV5-4
ASSSGGENYNEQF
>.|TRBJ2-7|TRBV11-2
ASRDRQGPRSSYYEQY
>.|TRBJ1-2|TRBV7-9
ASSLLTPGGATYGYT
>.|TRBJ2-5|TRBV4-2
ASSQVQRLAGGERETQY
>.|TRBJ2-7|TRBV18
ASSPRRGPTVEQY
>.|TRBJ2-3|TRBV5-1
ASTPAGGTDTQY
>.|TRBJ2-7|TRBV7-2
ASSPPGGGVRDEQY
>.|TRBJ1-2|TRBV12-5
AATVAGGNYGYT
>.|TRBJ2-5|TRBV15
ATRPRGDETQY
>.|TRBJ2-7|TRBV11-1
ASSLRGYEQY
>.|TRBJ1-3|TRBV9
ASSAGTGGGNTIY
>.|TRBJ2-1|TRBV27
ASSHPGTEGDEQF
>.|TRBJ1-2|TRBV5-1
ASSPTGGEPYGYT
>medium-sized|TRBJ2-2|TRBV19
ASSPVGRDTGELF
>.|TRBJ2-7|TRBV18
ASSPSGPNYEQY
>.|TRBJ2-7|TRBV7-2
ASSTRDSYEQY
>.|TRBJ2-7|TRBV7-9
ASSPQYEQY
>few|TRBJ2-6|TRBV7-9
ASSRDRGGTGANVLT
>.|TRBJ2-1|TRBV7-2
ASSTRQGSSEQF
>.|TRBJ1-2|TRBV5-5
ASSLASGPNYGYT
>.|TRBJ1-4|TRBV10-1
ASSNGSRKTNEKLF
>.|TRBJ1-5|TRBV7-2
ASSLDSDQPQH
>.|TRBJ2-2|TRBV6-4
ASSEEDRGYTGELF
>.|TRBJ2-1|TRBV29-1
SVRDRGYNEQF
>.|TRBJ1-3|TRBV13
ASSPRDRLVSGNTIY
>.|TRBJ2-7|TRBV19
ASSMGTGYEQY
>once|TRBJ1-2|TRBV15
ATSRGNRENYGYT
>.|TRBJ2-7|TRBV15
ATSRLEGTAYEQY
>.|TRBJ2-5|TRBV2
ASSAGNSETQY
>.|TRBJ2-2|TRBV30
AWSQGAGELF
>.|TRBJ2-1|TRBV7-2
ASSLRTRGASYNEQF
>.|TRBJ1-2|TRBV5-8
ASSRDRHWGYT
>.|TRBJ2-5|TRBV29-1
SVPGTGGEQY
>.|TRBJ1-2|TRBV2
ASSEALRAGYSYT
>once|TRBJ2-1|TRBV27
ASSYSYLRGALGNEQF
>.|TRBJ1-5|TRBV11-3
ASSGDRGQPQH
>once|TRBJ2-7|TRBV29-1
SVEDAKGLSYEQY
>.|TRBJ2-7|TRBV7-9
SSSLTGEQY